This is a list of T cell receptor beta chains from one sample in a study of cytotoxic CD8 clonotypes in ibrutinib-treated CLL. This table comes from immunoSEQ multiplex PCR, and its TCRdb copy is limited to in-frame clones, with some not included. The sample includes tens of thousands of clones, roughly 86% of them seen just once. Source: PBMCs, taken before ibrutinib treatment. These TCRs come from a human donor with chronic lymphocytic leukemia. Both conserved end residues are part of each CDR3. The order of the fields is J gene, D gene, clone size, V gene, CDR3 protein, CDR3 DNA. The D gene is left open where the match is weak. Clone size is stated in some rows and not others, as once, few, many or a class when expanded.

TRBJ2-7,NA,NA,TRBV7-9,CASSTQGYVSYEQYF,TGTGCCAGCAGCACACAGGGTTACGTCTCCTACGAGCAGTACTTC
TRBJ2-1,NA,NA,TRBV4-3,CASSAEPRSYNEQFF,TGCGCCAGCAGCGCTGAACCTAGGAGCTACAATGAGCAGTTCTTC
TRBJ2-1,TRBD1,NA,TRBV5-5,CASSTPGQGANEQFF,TGTGCCAGCAGCACACCGGGACAGGGGGCAAATGAGCAGTTCTTC
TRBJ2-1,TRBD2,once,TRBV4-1,CASSPLAGGYNEQFF,TGCGCCAGCAGTCCACTAGCGGGAGGCTACAATGAGCAGTTCTTC
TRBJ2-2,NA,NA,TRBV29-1,CSVEGNTGELFF,TGCAGCGTTGAGGGGAACACCGGGGAGCTGTTTTTT
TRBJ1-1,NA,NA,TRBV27,CASMSGRMNTEAFF,TGTGCCAGCATGAGCGGTCGCATGAACACTGAAGCTTTCTTT
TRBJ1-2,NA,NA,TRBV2,CANPPGFPNYGYTF,TGTGCCAACCCACCGGGATTCCCTAACTATGGCTACACCTTC
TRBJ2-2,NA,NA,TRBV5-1,CASSLGTATNTGELFF,TGCGCCAGCAGCTTGGGGACAGCTACGAACACCGGGGAGCTGTTTTTT
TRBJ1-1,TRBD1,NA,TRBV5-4,CASSHLQGKPEAFF,TGTGCCAGCAGCCACTTACAGGGGAAACCTGAAGCTTTCTTT
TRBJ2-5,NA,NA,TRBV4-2,CASSRSRLGQETQYF,TGTGCCAGCAGCCGTTCGAGGTTGGGCCAAGAGACCCAGTACTTC
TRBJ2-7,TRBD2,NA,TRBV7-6,CASSPNGREQYF,TGTGCCAGCAGCCCAAACGGGAGGGAGCAGTACTTC
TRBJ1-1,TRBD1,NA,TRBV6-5,CASRWDRGENTEAFF,TGTGCCAGCAGGTGGGACAGGGGAGAAAACACTGAAGCTTTCTTT
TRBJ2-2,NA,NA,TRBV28,CASSPPDTGELFF,TGTGCCAGCAGCCCACCTGACACCGGGGAGCTGTTTTTT
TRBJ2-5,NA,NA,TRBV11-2,CASSLAGPETQYF,TGTGCCAGCAGCTTAGCAGGGCCCGAGACCCAGTACTTC
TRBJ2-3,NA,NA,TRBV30,CAWSVLVKSPDTQYF,TGTGCCTGGAGTGTCCTAGTCAAGAGCCCAGATACGCAGTATTTT
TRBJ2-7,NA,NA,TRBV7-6,CASSLVTAPSEQYF,TGTGCCAGCAGCTTAGTGACAGCTCCCTCCGAGCAGTACTTC
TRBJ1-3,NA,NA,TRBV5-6,CASSPEAGSGNTIYF,TGTGCCAGCAGCCCGGAGGCAGGGTCGGGAAACACCATATATTTT
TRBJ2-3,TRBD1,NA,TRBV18,CASSPTGTGADTQYF,TGTGCCAGCTCACCAACCGGGACAGGGGCAGATACGCAGTATTTT